These T cell receptor beta chains were read from a single sample in a study of blood T cell repertoires in COVID-19. Libraries were prepared by immunoSEQ multiplex PCR; TCRdb keeps only in-frame clonotypes and omits some of them. The table shows around 140,000 clones, with around 86% occurring only once. The sample consisted of peripheral blood. The receptor set was obtained from a human donor in a cohort sampled during active COVID-19. Both conserved end residues are part of each CDR3. The D gene is left open where the match is weak. Clone size is not always given. Where it is, it says once, few, many or a class for expanded clones.

>TRBJ1-3|NA|TRBV2|NA
TGTGCCAGCAAATACACCGACACCATATATTTT
CASKYTDTIYF
>TRBJ2-3|NA|TRBV5-1|NA
TGCGCCAGCAGCTTTAGCGGACTAAACACAGATACGCAGTATTTT
CASSFSGLNTDTQYF
>TRBJ2-2|NA|TRBV6-5|NA
TGTGCCAGCAGGAGGGATATGAACACCGGGGAGCTGTTTTTT
CASRRDMNTGELFF
>TRBJ2-6|NA|TRBV4-3|NA
TGCGCCAGCAGCCAAGATTGGCGGGGATCTGGGGCCAACGTCCTGACTTTC
CASSQDWRGSGANVLTF
>TRBJ1-2|few|TRBV6-1|NA
TGTGCCAGCAGTGCCCCCAAGTACAGCTCTAACTATGGCTACACCTTC
CASSAPKYSSNYGYTF
>TRBJ1-1|NA|TRBV6-5|NA
TGTGCCACTGTCGGACAGACGAACACTGAAGCTTTCTTT
CATVGQTNTEAFF
>TRBJ2-3|NA|TRBV7-9|TRBD1
TGTGCCAGCAGCCGACAGGGCGGTCCCGATACGCAGTATTTT
CASSRQGGPDTQYF
>TRBJ1-2|NA|TRBV28|TRBD1
TGTGCCAGCAGCCCAACCGGGACAGGGGCCAACTATGGCTACACCTTC
CASSPTGTGANYGYTF
>TRBJ2-7|NA|TRBV9|TRBD2
TGTGCCAGCAGCGCCAGACTAGCGGGAGGTATCTACGAGCAGTACTTC
CASSARLAGGIYEQYF
>TRBJ2-7|NA|TRBV18|TRBD2
TGTGCCAGCTCACCTAGCGGGAGCTCCTACGAGCAGTACTTC
CASSPSGSSYEQYF
>TRBJ2-1|few|TRBV28|NA
TGTGCCAGCAGGCCTCAGGGGCCTGAGCAGTTCTTC
CASRPQGPEQFF
>TRBJ2-1|NA|TRBV4-1|NA
TGCGCCAGCAGCCACTATTTTGCGGTGGGAGTGGGTCTAAGCTCCTACAATGAGCAGTTCTTC
CASSHYFAVGVGLSSYNEQFF
>TRBJ1-2|few|TRBV7-2|TRBD1
TGTGCCAGCAGCTCTAGGACAGGGCGTTGGGGCTACACCTTC
CASSSRTGRWGYTF
>TRBJ2-7|NA|TRBV6-2/TRBV6-3|TRBD1
TGTGCCAGCAGTTACGGGAACCTCGGGACAGGGGTCTACGAGCAGTACTTC
CASSYGNLGTGVYEQYF
>TRBJ1-5|NA|TRBV19|TRBD1
TGTGCCAGTAGCCTGACAGGGACACAAAATCAGCCCCAGCATTTT
CASSLTGTQNQPQHF
>TRBJ1-2|NA|TRBV6-5|NA
TGTGCCAGCAGTTACGCGGTGGCAAACAGGAATGGCTACACCTTC
CASSYAVANRNGYTF
>TRBJ1-2|NA|TRBV4-1|NA
TGCGCCAGCAGCCAAGAAGTAGCTAACTATGGCTACACCTTC
CASSQEVANYGYTF
>TRBJ2-7|NA|TRBV15|TRBD2
TGTGCCACCAGCAGAGCTGGGGTAGCGGGAGCCTACGAGCAGTACTTC
CATSRAGVAGAYEQYF
>TRBJ2-5|NA|TRBV7-3|NA
TGTGCCAGCAGCTTAACGGGAGGCCCCCCAGGGGAGACCCAGTACTTC
CASSLTGGPPGETQYF
>TRBJ1-2|NA|TRBV5-6|TRBD1
TGTGCCAGCAGTCGACAGGGAGTAAAGGGCTACACCTTC
CASSRQGVKGYTF
>TRBJ2-7|NA|TRBV29-1|TRBD1
TGCAGCACGCGTACGGGACAGGGGGCCTACTACGAGCAGTACTTC
CSTRTGQGAYYEQYF
>TRBJ2-7|NA|TRBV15|NA
TGTGCCACCAGCAGAGTAATCGAGAGCTCCTACGAGCAGTACTTC
CATSRVIESSYEQYF
>TRBJ2-5|NA|TRBV7-7|NA
TGTGCCAGCAGCTCTCTGGGGGGGCCTCAAGAGACCCAGTACTTC
CASSSLGGPQETQYF
>TRBJ2-5|NA|TRBV5-1|NA
TGCGCCAGCAGCTTTAATTCGGGAAAAGAGACCCAGTACTTC
CASSFNSGKETQYF
>TRBJ2-1|NA|TRBV4-2|TRBD1
TGTGCCAGCAGCCAAGCCAGGGGGTCTGACAATGAGCAGTTCTTC
CASSQARGSDNEQFF
>TRBJ1-5|NA|TRBV11-2|TRBD1
TGTGCCAGCAGCCAGACAGGGGGTAACAATCAGCCCCAGCATTTT
CASSQTGGNNQPQHF
>TRBJ2-5|NA|TRBV7-2|TRBD2
TGTGCCAGCAGCTTAGCGCGGCTAGCGGGAGGTGTCGAGACCCAGTACTTC
CASSLARLAGGVETQYF
>TRBJ2-7|once|TRBV5-1|TRBD2
TGCGCCAGCAGCCTAGCGGGAGGCCCCTACGAGCAGTACTTC
CASSLAGGPYEQYF
>TRBJ2-7|NA|TRBV28|NA
TGTGCCAGCAGCAAGACCAACAGGTTAACCTACGAGCAGTACTTC
CASSKTNRLTYEQYF
>TRBJ1-1|NA|TRBV6-6|NA
TGTGCCAGCATCTCACACGGACAGAACACTGAAGCTTTCTTT
CASISHGQNTEAFF
>TRBJ2-1|once|TRBV29-1|TRBD2
TGCAGCGTTGGAGCCGGGACACCCGGGACTAGCGTTTACAATGAGCAGTTCTTC
CSVGAGTPGTSVYNEQFF
>TRBJ2-7|NA|TRBV28|NA
TGTGCCAGCAGGCGAGGAGGGCTTAAATACGAGCAGTACTTC
CASRRGGLKYEQYF
>TRBJ2-2|NA|TRBV28|TRBD2
TGTGCCAGCAACACCGTCGCGGGAGGGGCCGGGGAGCTGTTTTTT
CASNTVAGGAGELFF
>TRBJ2-5|NA|TRBV28|NA
TGTGCCAGCAGTTCCTCCTTAAGGACACGGCAAGAGACCCAGTACTTC
CASSSSLRTRQETQYF
>TRBJ2-1|NA|TRBV14|TRBD2
TGTGCCAGCAGCCAAGGAGAACGGAGGACTAGCGGGAGCAGGCATGAGCAGTTCTTC
CASSQGERRTSGSRHEQFF
>TRBJ2-7|NA|TRBV7-9|TRBD2
TGTGCCAGCAGCGACAGCGGGACCCGAGGGTACGAGCAGTACTTC
CASSDSGTRGYEQYF
>TRBJ2-4|NA|TRBV4-3|TRBD1
TGCGCCAGCAGCCTCCAGACAGGGCAAAAAAACATTCAGTACTTC
CASSLQTGQKNIQYF
>TRBJ2-1|NA|TRBV2|TRBD2
TGTGCCAGCAACCGACTAGCGGGAGTATACAATGAGCAGTTCTTC
CASNRLAGVYNEQFF
>TRBJ2-7|NA|TRBV28|NA
TGTGCCAGCAGTTTGTCTGCAGGGGTGGCCTACGAGCAGTACTTC
CASSLSAGVAYEQYF
>TRBJ1-5|NA|TRBV27|TRBD1
TGTGCCAGCAGCCCCGACAGGGACCAGCCCCAGCATTTT
CASSPDRDQPQHF
>TRBJ1-5|NA|TRBV27|TRBD1
TGTGCCAGCAGTCCCCGGGACAGGGAATATAGCAATCAGCCCCAGCATTTT
CASSPRDREYSNQPQHF
>TRBJ1-6|NA|TRBV20-1|NA
TGCACCACCCAGGGATTACCCCTCCACTTT
CTTQGLPLHF
>TRBJ2-7|NA|TRBV19|NA
TGTGCCAGTAGTGAACAGGGTTACTACGAGCAGTACTTC
CASSEQGYYEQYF